Reported below is one T cell receptor (beta chain). Which antigen it targets is not known. Within one base of it there is no much larger clone, and no base qualities were kept. The data stem from a study of B cell selection in AIRE deficiency (dated by TCRdb to about 2019). About the full investigation: A comparison of TCRbeta repertoires of sorted blood CD4+ conventional T cells and regulatory T cells was made between AIRE-deficient patients and healthy controls. The TCR-sequenced cohort comprised about 5 AIRE-deficient APECED patients and about 5 healthy control donors.

CD4+CD127+ cells were sorted as the conventional CD4 T cell population. Control samples came from healthy donors unrelated to the patients. A FACSAria flow cytometer was used to sort the Tconv and Treg cells intended for TCRbeta sequencing. The sorted cells were collected in 5-ml round-bottom polystyrene tubes, and the dry cell pellets were frozen at -80 degrees C prior to sequencing. The immunoSEQ platform was used to sequence the TCRbeta chain. The source study handled its data this way. When conventional T cell repertoires were pooled, about 11x10^4 distinct in-frame TCRbeta sequences were obtained from patients and 13.4x10^4 from healthy donors. Treg TCRbeta sequences shared by two or more individuals were defined as public, and these public Treg TCRbeta sequences were subsequently searched for in Tconv repertoires. Differences between groups were assessed using Mann-Whitney U tests with Bonferroni-Dunn correction in GraphPad Prism 7.03. Sourced from immuneACCESS, this table was stored by TCRdb with only in-frame sequences that have V and J called. A share of the clones is absent; for the studies checked, an unresolved V gene accounts for under half, and the remainder has no known explanation. The DNA gave D and trimming, while V, J and clone size come from that table. This sample gives approximately 1,600 clones in total; about nine tenths of them show up just once. Roughly 1.5% of the sample goes to the ten largest clones.

Study-wide findings and limitations: Among approximately 3,500 shared Treg TCRbeta sequences, roughly 32% were shared exclusively by healthy donors and under 10% exclusively by patients, which suggests that Treg selection is less efficient in the absence of AIRE. Around 31% of the Treg TCRbeta sequences shared among healthy donors turned up in patient Tconv cells, suggesting that Treg-biased clones are diverted into the Tconv compartment. Shared Treg sequences had shorter CDR3s, which reflects a bias toward rearrangements containing few non-templated nucleotide insertions. TCRBV gene usage, CDR3 length and TCR diversity in Tconv and Treg cells from AIRE-deficient patients were found to be similar to those in cells from healthy donors. Sequencing covered only TCRbeta chains, and 36.6% of shared healthy-donor Treg sequences were also present in healthy Tconv, possibly due to differing TCRalpha chains.

CDR1 and CDR2, looked up from the germline V gene, are MDHEN and SYDVKM. Counted from cysteine to phenylalanine, this CDR3 has 17 amino acids. CDR3 DNA only is kept here, 51 bases in frame from base 1. V trim: 5 bases; J trim: 0 bases; unmatched bases: 7. The sample consisted of CD4+CD127+ conventional T cells sorted from PBMCs. The clonotype originates from a human donor in good health. Recombination linked TRBV28 to TRBJ2-1; TRBD2 lines up with 10 middle nucleotides. The DNA sequence is TGTGCCAGCAGTCCTAGACTAGCGGGCTTCTCCTACAATGAGCAGTTCTTC. Translated, it gives CASSPRLAGFSYNEQFF.